A single sample is the source of the 15 T cell receptor beta chains below, sequenced in a study of glioma-infiltrating T cells. The iRepertoire nested amplicon-rescue multiplex PCR amplified TCR alpha and beta CDR3s from RNA. One entry per CDR3 protein results from TCRdb running MiXCR on the multiplex PCR reads. The sample gives 150,000 to 200,000 distinct CDR3 sequences, roughly 45% of which show up once; under 6.5% is in the top ten. Sequenced input: glioma tissue, nonneoplastic brain tissue, or PBMCs (not recorded which). The receptors derive from a human donor with low-grade glioma or glioblastoma, undergoing nonglioma brain surgery, or in good health (not recorded which).

The chain has TRBV13 and TRBJ1-6, with D perhaps TRBD1 (6 bases). Germline lookup yields CDR1 PRHDT and CDR2 FYEKMQ (reference sequence). There are 16 residues in the CDR3. The V end was cut by 5 bases, the J end by 6 bases, with 17 bases between. The CDR3 DNA follows: TGTGCCAGCAGCGACTCAGGGGAATTTCGTAATTCACCCCTCCACTTT. It encodes CASSDSGEFRNSPLHF. The complete variable domain, with remaining parts taken from reference TRBV13 and TRBJ1-6, reads AAGVIQSPRHLIKEKRETATLKCYPIPRHDTVYWYQQGPGQDPQFLISFYEKMQSDKGSIPDRFSAQQFSDYHSELNMSSLELGDSALYFCASSDSGEFRNSPLHFGNGTRLTVT.

Many counts were recorded for this clonotype. CDR3 residues: CASRSTGGETQYF. As DNA, the CDR3 is TGTGCCAGCAGATCTACAGGGGGCGAGACCCAGTACTTC. This chain uses TRBV28 with TRBJ2-5, with 9 bases identical to TRBD1. Germline lookup yields CDR1 MDHEN and CDR2 SYDVKM. This CDR3 region has 13 residues. V lost 6 bases and J lost 5; bases outside the gene matches: 4. Looking up the rest from reference TRBV28 and TRBJ2-5 gives the full variable domain: DVKVTQSSRYLVKRTGEKVFLECVQDMDHENMFWYRQDPGLGLRLIYFSYDVKMKEKGDIPEGYSVSREKKERFSLILESASTNQTSMYLCASRSTGGETQYFGPGTRLLVL.

With respect to this clonotype: Possible read error: a much larger clone is one base away. This chain links TRBV29-1 with TRBJ2-3; a weak D match, TRBD1 (5 bases). Trimming cost V 1 base and J 4 bases, with 9 bases left between them. The germline gives CDR1 SQVTM, CDR2 ANQGSEA. The CDR3 extends over 13 amino acids. The CDR3 is CSVEVGVPDTQYF. For the CDR3, the DNA is TGCAGCGTTGAAGTAGGGGTACCAGATACGCAGTATTTT.

The genes are TRBV18 and TRBJ2-1; 8 bases agree with TRBD2. This CDR3 is 16 amino acids long. Germline V gene sequence: CDR1 KGHSH, CDR2 LQKENI. The J segment lost 8 bases and the V segment lost 0 bases, leaving 9 bases of the junction unmatched. CDR3 sequence reads: CASSPPIGRATHEQFF. CDR3 coding DNA: TGTGCCAGCTCACCACCGATCGGGAGGGCCACCCATGAGCAGTTCTTC.

This clonotype was counted between two and nine times. V is TRBV14 and J is TRBJ2-1; TRBD2 aligns across 7 bases. The junction had 12 bases not matched to a gene; V was cut back by 0 bases and J by 7 bases. Germline-derived CDR1 and CDR2 are SGHDN and FVKESK. The CDR3 runs to 17 residues. In DNA form, the CDR3 reads TGTGCCAGCAGCCAAGAAAAGGACCTGAGAGCGGGGAATGAGCAGTTCTTC. Its protein is CASSQEKDLRAGNEQFF.

This chain's CDR3 is CASSSQKNGYTF. DNA of the CDR3: TGTGCCAGCAGTTCCCAAAAAAATGGCTACACCTTC. The chain combines TRBV12-3 or TRBV12-4 with TRBJ1-2; no clear D gene. This CDR3 has 12 amino acids. V dropped 4 bases and J dropped 6 bases, with 9 bases sitting between them.

This clonotype was seen many times. The chain recombines TRBV28 with TRBJ2-7; TRBD1 matches 7 bases. Germline CDR1 and CDR2: MDHEN and SYDVKM. V dropped 5 bases and J dropped 3; count of bases not matched to a gene: 7. The CDR3 has 14 amino acids. In DNA form, the CDR3 reads TGTGCCAGCAGTCGTGGGGGACAGCACTACGAGCAGTACTTC. It yields the protein CASSRGGQHYEQYF. Using reference TRBV28 and TRBJ2-7 for the parts outside the CDR3, the full variable domain is DVKVTQSSRYLVKRTGEKVFLECVQDMDHENMFWYRQDPGLGLRLIYFSYDVKMKEKGDIPEGYSVSREKKERFSLILESASTNQTSMYLCASSRGGQHYEQYFGPGTRLTVT.

This clonotype was observed at least ten times. Here the CDR3 reads CSAETDSYEQYF. Written as DNA, the CDR3 is TGCAGTGCGGAAACAGACTCCTACGAGCAGTACTTC. J is TRBJ2-7 and V is TRBV20-1, with D hard to call. Germline CDR1 is DFQATT and CDR2 is SNEGSKA (reference sequence). Trimming shortened V by 6 bases and J by 0 bases, and 9 bases separated the two germline ends. The CDR3 has 12 amino acids.

This chain joins TRBV2 and TRBJ1-3; possibly TRBD1 for D (5 bases). The CDR3 loop spans 12 amino acids. The germline V gene encodes CDR1 SNHLY and CDR2 FYNNEI. Trimming removed 6 bases from V and 8 bases from J, with 11 bases in between. The CDR3 nucleotides are TGTGCCAGCAGGACCGGGGCCCACACCATATATTTT. Its translation is CASRTGAHTIYF.

This clonotype was seen repeatedly, ten times or more. This chain joins TRBV20-1 and TRBJ2-3; tentatively, D is TRBD1 (6 bases). Germline values: CDR1 DFQATT, CDR2 SNEGSKA (reference sequence). V shed 0 bases and J shed 5 bases, with 15 bases lying between them. This CDR3 is built from 15 residues. The CDR3 protein is CSARDLAQGQDTQYF. The CDR3 DNA sequence: TGCAGTGCTAGAGATCTCGCCCAGGGGCAAGATACGCAGTATTTT.

Of note for this clonotype: A read error may explain this, as a much larger clone is one base away. The chain recombines TRBV28 with TRBJ1-3; 8 bases fit TRBD1. V lost 8 bases to trimming and J lost 3 bases; unmatched junction nucleotides: 9. Germline V gene data show CDR1 as MDHEN and CDR2 as SYDVKM. The CDR3 runs to 15 residues. CDR3 amino acids: CASLRQGSDGNTIYF. CDR3 in DNA: TGTGCCAGCCTGAGACAGGGGTCGGATGGAAACACCATATATTTT.

About this clonotype: Since no conserved phenylalanine or tryptophan closes the CDR3, a read error is the likely cause. The chain joins TRBV12-3 or TRBV12-4 to TRBJ1-3; maybe TRBD1 (6 bases). The CDR3 has 14 amino acids. CDR3 sequence: CASRSTGSGSTIYL. The DNA of the CDR3 is TGTGCCAGCAGGTCTACAGGGAGTGGAAGCACCATATATCTT.

Many counts were recorded for this clonotype. The J gene is TRBJ2-1, the V gene TRBV20-1; 10 bases map to TRBD2. The CDR3 consists of 15 residues. The V gene end was trimmed by 5 bases and the J gene end by 7 bases; junction bases not matched to a gene: 11. Germline lookup yields CDR1 DFQATT and CDR2 SNEGSKA (reference sequence). CDR3 amino acids: CSAERASGRRNEQFF. The DNA for the CDR3 is TGCAGTGCTGAACGAGCTAGCGGGAGAAGAAATGAGCAGTTCTTC.

This clonotype was found many times. The CDR3 reads CSVTREETQYF. The CDR3 coding sequence is TGCAGCGTTACCAGGGAAGAGACCCAGTACTTC. The rearrangement uses TRBV29-1 and TRBJ2-5, with D tentatively TRBD1 (5 bases). The CDR3 covers 11 residues. Per the germline V gene, CDR1 is SQVTM and CDR2 is ANQGSEA. V lost 5 bases to trimming and J lost 3 bases, with 7 bases between them.

This clonotype was seen more than once but under ten times. The genes are TRBV19 and TRBJ1-5; D unresolved. Germline V gives CDR1 LNHDA, CDR2 SQIVND (reference sequence). The CDR3 spans 15 residues. Trimming removed 8 bases at V and 1 base at J, with 15 bases between. CDR3 nucleotide sequence: TGTGCCAGTGGGGTCGGGTGGACCAGCAATCAGCCCCAGCATTTT. This sequence encodes CASGVGWTSNQPQHF.